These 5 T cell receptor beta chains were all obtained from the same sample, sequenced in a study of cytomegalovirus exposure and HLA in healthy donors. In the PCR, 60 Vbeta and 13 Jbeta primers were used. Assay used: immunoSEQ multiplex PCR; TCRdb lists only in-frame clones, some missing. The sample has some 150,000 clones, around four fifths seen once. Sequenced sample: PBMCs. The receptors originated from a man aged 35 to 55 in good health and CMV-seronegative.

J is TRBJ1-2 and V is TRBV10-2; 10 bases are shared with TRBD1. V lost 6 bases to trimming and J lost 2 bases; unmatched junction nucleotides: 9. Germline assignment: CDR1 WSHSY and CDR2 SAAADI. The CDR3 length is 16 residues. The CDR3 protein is CASRAKGTGANYGYTF. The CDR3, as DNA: TGCGCCAGCAGGGCCAAGGGGACAGGGGCGAACTATGGCTACACCTTC.

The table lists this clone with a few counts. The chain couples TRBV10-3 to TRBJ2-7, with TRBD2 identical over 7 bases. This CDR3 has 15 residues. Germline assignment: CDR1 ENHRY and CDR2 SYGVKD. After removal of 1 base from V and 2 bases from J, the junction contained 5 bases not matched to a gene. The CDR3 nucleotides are TGTGCCATCAGTGAGTGGGAGGGTGATCCCTACGAGCAGTACTTC. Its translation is CAISEWEGDPYEQYF.

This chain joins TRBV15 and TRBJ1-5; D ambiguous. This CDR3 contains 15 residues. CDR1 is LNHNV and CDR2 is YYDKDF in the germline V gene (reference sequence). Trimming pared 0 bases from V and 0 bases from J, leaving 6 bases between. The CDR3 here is CATSRDSYSNQPQHF. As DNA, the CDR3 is TGTGCCACCAGCAGAGATTCGTATAGCAATCAGCCCCAGCATTTT.

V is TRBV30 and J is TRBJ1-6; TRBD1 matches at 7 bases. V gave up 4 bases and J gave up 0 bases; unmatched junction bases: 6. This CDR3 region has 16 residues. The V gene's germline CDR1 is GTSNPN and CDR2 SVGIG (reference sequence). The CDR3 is CAWTSGGFSYNSPLHF. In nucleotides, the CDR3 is TGTGCCTGGACGTCAGGGGGGTTCTCCTATAATTCACCCCTCCACTTT. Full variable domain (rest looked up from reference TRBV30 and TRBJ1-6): SQTIHQWPATLVQPVGSPLSLECTVEGTSNPNLYWYRQAAGRGLQLLFYSVGIGQISSEVPQNLSASRPQDRQFILSSKKLLLSDSGFYLCAWTSGGFSYNSPLHFGNGTRLTVT.

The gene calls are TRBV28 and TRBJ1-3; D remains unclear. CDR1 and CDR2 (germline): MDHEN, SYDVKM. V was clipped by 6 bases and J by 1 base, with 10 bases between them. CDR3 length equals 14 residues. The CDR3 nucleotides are TGTGCCAGCAGGCCCACGGGTTCTGGAAACACCATATATTTT. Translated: CASRPTGSGNTIYF.